The TCR beta chain described here comes from a study of blood T cell repertoires in COVID-19. On the study more broadly: The samples span acute and convalescent COVID-19 from the United States, Italy and Spain. PBMCs, B-cell-depleted T cells, or T cells provided the cDNA or gDNA that made up the material.

Clones were read by immunoSEQ multiplex PCR, and TCRdb kept only the in-frame ones, dropping some. The table shows some 290,000 clones, with nearly 90% occurring only once. Cohorts were assigned according to the clinical history that participants reported. The germline CDR1 and CDR2 sequences are LNHDA and SQIVND (reference sequence). The length of the CDR3 is 17 residues. The germline V and J ends were trimmed by 3 bases and 0 bases, with 16 bases remaining between them. This receptor was obtained from a woman aged 25 to 39 who had recovered from COVID-19. Sequencing was performed on PBMCs or T cells enriched from blood (not recorded which). This chain joins TRBV19 and TRBJ2-3; possibly TRBD1 for D (6 bases). CDR3 DNA: TGTGCCAGTAGTATTTTAGGCGGACAGCCTAGCACAGATACGCAGTATTTT. Its protein is CASSILGGQPSTDTQYF. Combining the CDR3 with reference TRBV19 and TRBJ2-3 gives the whole variable domain DGGITQSPKYLFRKEGQNVTLSCEQNLNHDAMYWYRQDPGQGLRLIYYSQIVNDFQKGDIAEGYSVSREKKESFPLTVTSAQKNPTAFYLCASSILGGQPSTDTQYFGPGTRLTVL.